This TCR beta chain was obtained from a study of T cell repertoires in cytomegalovirus infection. Study overall: Public TCR beta signature analysis indicated the presence of both CMV infection and matching HLA type.

TCRdb ran MiXCR on the reads and lists one entry per CDR3 protein. Among around 430,000 distinct CDR3 sequences, about two fifths were seen once, and the ten largest hold roughly two fifths. The CDR3 sequence is 15 residues long. The germline CDR1 and CDR2 sequences are MGHRA and YSYEKL. Trimming pared 4 bases from V and 0 bases from J, leaving 7 bases between. This clonotype was seen a few times. The antigen remains undetermined. The chain carries TRBV4-1 and TRBJ2-6; D is unresolved. The sample here was cultured PBMCs, taken from culture after CMV antigen stimulation. The sequence was collected from a human donor in good health (CMV status not recorded). Some clones in this sample may be carry-over from other donors' samples. CDR3 sequence: CASSPRSSGANVLTF. Written as DNA, the CDR3 is TGCGCCAGCAGCCCGAGGAGCTCTGGGGCCAACGTCCTGACTTTC.